The next 20 T cell receptor beta chains were all read from a single sample in a study of CD8+ T cells in alopecia areata. TCR sequencing used cDNA made by reverse transcription of extracted RNA. The method was immunoSEQ multiplex PCR; TCRdb's version includes in-frame clones alone and lacks a portion of them. This repertoire shows 200,000 to 250,000 clones, around 65% found once; its top ten account for around 4%. Specified treatment: oral pan-JAK inhibitor, 5-10 mg twice daily. Specimen: CD4+ T cells sorted from blood, collected at week 4, from a patient treated with tofacitinib. The source of these receptors is a human donor with alopecia areata.

J is TRBJ2-5 and V is TRBV29-1; TRBD2 matches 10 bases. V gave up 5 bases and J gave up 0 bases; unmatched junction bases: 6. The length of the CDR3 is 15 residues. The V gene's germline CDR1 is SQVTM and CDR2 ANQGSEA. CDR3 DNA: TGCAGCGTTTACCGGACTAGCGGAAACCAAGAGACCCAGTACTTC. This sequence encodes CSVYRTSGNQETQYF.

The V gene is TRBV5-1, the J gene TRBJ2-2; 9 positions match TRBD1. The CDR3 loop spans 16 amino acids. The trim removed 0 bases at V and 2 bases at J, leaving 2 bases unmatched. Germline V gives CDR1 SGHRS, CDR2 YFSETQ. The CDR3 loop reads CASSLGDRVNTGELFF. CDR3 coding DNA: TGCGCCAGCAGCTTGGGGGACAGGGTTAACACCGGGGAGCTGTTTTTT.

V gene TRBV7-9 combines with J gene TRBJ2-7; TRBD1 matches 7 bases. Germline CDR1 is SEHNR and CDR2 is FQNEAQ (reference sequence). This CDR3 spans 13 amino acids. The junction had 4 bases not matched to a gene; V was cut back by 3 bases and J by 5 bases. In DNA form, the CDR3 reads TGTGCCAGCAGCTTCGCACAGGGGAACGAGCAGTACTTC. Translation: CASSFAQGNEQYF.

V and J are TRBV30 and TRBJ1-5, with D perhaps TRBD1 (5 bases). V shed 2 bases and J shed 0 bases, with 14 bases lying between them. The CDR3 is 16 amino acids. Germline CDR1 reads GTSNPN; CDR2 reads SVGIG (reference sequence). The CDR3 loop is CAWSYGGGLSNQPQHF. In DNA, the CDR3 is TGTGCCTGGAGTTACGGGGGGGGACTTAGCAATCAGCCCCAGCATTTT.

This clone was picked up one time. This chain links TRBV7-2 with TRBJ2-2; D gene ambiguous. The CDR3 length is 13 residues. V lost 3 bases and J lost 4, with 6 bases in between. CDR1 is SGHTA and CDR2 is FQGNSA in the germline V gene. CDR3 nucleotide sequence: TGTGCCAGCAGCTTGACGGGCACCGGGGAGCTGTTTTTT. Its protein product is CASSLTGTGELFF.

The V and J genes are TRBV9 and TRBJ2-5; 8 positions agree with TRBD2. The V gene end was trimmed by 4 bases and the J gene end by 4 bases; junction bases not matched to a gene: 3. The CDR3 spans 13 residues. Germline CDR1 and CDR2: SGDLS and YYNGEE. CDR3 coding DNA: TGTGCCAGCAGCTTAGGGACTAGAGAGACCCAGTACTTC. Protein sequence: CASSLGTRETQYF. The variable domain in full, with the rest retrieved from reference TRBV9 and TRBJ2-5, is DSGVTQTPKHLITATGQRVTLRCSPRSGDLSVYWYQQSLDQGLQFLIQYYNGEERAKGNILERFSAQQFPDLHSELNLSSLELGDSALYFCASSLGTRETQYFGPGTRLLVL.

There are a few counts of this clone. CDR3 nucleotide sequence: TGTGCCAGCAGCTTAGAGCTAGGGAGGTACACTGAAGCTTTCTTT. Translation: CASSLELGRYTEAFF. This chain joins TRBV11-2 and TRBJ1-1; D not certain. The CDR3 is 15 amino acids. Trimming removed 0 bases at V and 3 bases at J, with 11 bases between. From germline, CDR1 is SGHAT and CDR2 FQNNGV.

Only a few counts were recorded for this clone. The rearrangement links TRBV27 to TRBJ1-2, with D maybe TRBD1 (5 bases). V was cut by 6 bases and J by 7 bases, with 18 bases left in between. The CDR3 contains 14 residues. From germline, CDR1 is MNHEY and CDR2 SMNVEV (reference sequence). CDR3: CASSPLSWGSGYTF. CDR3 nucleotide sequence: TGTGCCAGCAGCCCCTTGTCATGGGGCAGTGGCTACACCTTC.

The rearrangement joins TRBV5-6 to TRBJ1-4; maybe TRBD1 (5 bases). The germline V gene encodes CDR1 SGHDT and CDR2 YYEEEE. V was shortened by 2 bases and J by 8 bases, with 13 bases between the two germline ends. This CDR3 region has 14 residues. CDR3 sequence: CASSFGRVGEKLFF. The CDR3 DNA reads as TGTGCCAGCAGCTTCGGCAGGGTTGGGGAAAAACTGTTTTTT.

The chain has TRBV29-1 and TRBJ2-7; no clear D gene. Germline CDR1 is SQVTM and CDR2 is ANQGSEA. The CDR3 has 12 residues. The V and J ends lost 4 bases and 6 bases respectively, with 13 bases between them. The chain's CDR3 is CSVGWDLVEQYF. In nucleotides, the CDR3 is TGCAGCGTTGGCTGGGATTTGGTCGAGCAGTACTTC.

The chain recombines TRBV29-1 with TRBJ2-4; 8 positions match TRBD2. The CDR3 is 15 residues long. After removal of 1 base from V and 3 bases from J, the junction contained 5 bases not matched to a gene. CDR1 and CDR2 (germline): SQVTM, ANQGSEA. The CDR3 loop is CSVEAGAGGKNIQYF. Here the CDR3 DNA reads TGCAGCGTTGAAGCTGGGGCGGGAGGCAAAAACATTCAGTACTTC.

This clone was seen a few times. The chain carries TRBV9 and TRBJ2-3; 11 bases fit TRBD2. Germline CDR1 and CDR2: SGDLS and YYNGEE. With V trimmed by 0 bases and J by 5 bases, 11 bases remained unmatched. This CDR3 spans 18 amino acids. In DNA form, the CDR3 reads TGTGCCAGCAGCGTAGGTGTTGGTAGCGGGGGGGCCGGAGATACGCAGTATTTT. It codes for CASSVGVGSGGAGDTQYF.

The chain employs TRBV10-3 and TRBJ1-1; TRBD1 agrees at 8 bases. The trim removed 4 bases at V and 3 bases at J, leaving 1 base unmatched. The CDR3 covers 13 residues. Germline CDR1 ENHRY, CDR2 SYGVKD. CDR3 sequence (DNA): TGTGCCATCAGTGGGACAGGGTACACTGAAGCTTTCTTT. Protein: CAISGTGYTEAFF.

The chain has TRBV29-1 and TRBJ2-5, with 8 bases lining up with TRBD2. Germline V CDR1 and CDR2: SQVTM, ANQGSEA. The CDR3 covers 14 residues. V was clipped by 8 bases and J by 0 bases; unmatched bases: 8. Here the CDR3 DNA reads TGCAGCCCACCGGGGGGGTACCACCAAGAGACCCAGTACTTC. This gives the protein CSPPGGYHQETQYF.

The chain is built from TRBV7-2 and TRBJ2-1; the match to TRBD2 covers 13 bases. This CDR3 comprises 19 residues. The germline CDR1 and CDR2 sequences are SGHTA and FQGNSA. With 2 bases clipped from V and 6 bases from J, the junction kept 13 bases outside the gene matches. The DNA of the CDR3 is TGTGCCAGCAGCTTATCAGTAGGACTAGCGGGGGTAAGGGGCAATGAGCAGTTCTTC. Residues: CASSLSVGLAGVRGNEQFF.

The genes are TRBV7-2 and TRBJ2-1; a possible D gene is TRBD2 (6 bases). V lost 5 bases and J 5 bases, leaving 16 bases between the germline ends. The length of the CDR3 is 15 residues. Looked up from germline, CDR1 is SGHTA and CDR2 is FQGNSA. The CDR3 protein is CASSPKTSANNEQFF. CDR3 nucleotide sequence: TGTGCCAGCAGCCCCAAGACTAGTGCGAACAATGAGCAGTTCTTC.

This clone was observed a few times. This rearrangement joins TRBV6-5 to TRBJ2-7; 12 nucleotides align to TRBD2. Looked up from germline, CDR1 is MNHEY and CDR2 is SVGAGI. This CDR3 comprises 15 residues. The V gene end was trimmed by 7 bases and the J gene end by 2 bases; junction bases not matched to a gene: 6. The CDR3 loop is CASTRTSGMTYEQYF. In DNA form, the CDR3 reads TGTGCCAGCACAAGGACTAGCGGGATGACCTACGAGCAGTACTTC.

The chain joins TRBV30 to TRBJ1-2, with D perhaps TRBD1 (6 bases). Trimming removed 3 bases at V and 4 bases at J, with 21 bases between. This CDR3 contains 16 residues. Germline CDR1 and CDR2: GTSNPN and SVGIG (reference sequence). The CDR3 spells CAWSPTWGTSSYGYTF. Here the CDR3 DNA reads TGTGCCTGGAGCCCCACCTGGGGGACATCGAGCTATGGCTACACCTTC.

J is TRBJ2-7 and V is TRBV5-1, with D tentatively TRBD1 (6 bases). The germline gives CDR1 SGHRS, CDR2 YFSETQ. With 0 bases removed from V and 5 bases from J, the gap between germline ends came to 12 bases. This CDR3 is built from 14 residues. CDR3 residues: CASSLGQQGHEQYF. The DNA of the CDR3 is TGCGCCAGCAGCTTGGGACAACAGGGCCACGAGCAGTACTTC.

The V and J genes are TRBV6-1 and TRBJ2-3, with no clear D. CDR1 is MNHNS, CDR2 SASEGT, per germline. The length of the CDR3 is 14 residues. V was clipped by 3 bases and J by 2 bases, with 9 bases between them. The CDR3 DNA is TGTGCCAGCAGTGATTTGATGTTCACAGATACGCAGTATTTT. Translation: CASSDLMFTDTQYF.